A single sample is the source of the 30 T cell receptor beta chains below, sequenced in a study of blood T cell repertoires in COVID-19 (dated by TCRdb to 2020 to 2021). Receptor libraries were prepared by the immunoSEQ multiplex PCR assay. In TCRdb, the immuneACCESS table is reduced to in-frame sequences with V and J assigned. These tables do not hold every clone; where another copy was compared, an unresolved V gene accounts for under half, and the others remain unexplained. This sample lists a few hundred thousand clones; about nine tenths were detected once. About 4.8% of the sample is taken by the ten largest. Sequencing input: peripheral blood. Source of these receptors: a man aged 45 to 65 with acute or convalescent COVID-19.

The rearrangement uses TRBV6-7 and TRBJ1-1; the match to TRBD1 covers 12 bases. TRBV6-7 is annotated as an ORF whose role is uncertain. The CDR3 is made up of 16 amino acids. The ends lost 2 bases at V and 7 bases at J; junction bases unmatched: 8. CDR3: CASSYGGTGGRGEAFF. The CDR3 DNA reads TGTGCCAGCAGTTACGGAGGGACAGGGGGCCGGGGTGAAGCTTTCTTT.

The chain couples TRBV10-3 to TRBJ1-1, with TRBD1 matching 10 bases. Germline V CDR1 and CDR2: ENHRY, SYGVKD. The CDR3 has 12 amino acids. Trimming took 2 bases from V and 11 from J; bases not matched to a gene: 2. CDR3 region: CAISEGTGDAFF. The CDR3 nucleotides are TGTGCCATCAGTGAGGGGACAGGGGACGCTTTCTTT.

The V gene is TRBV7-2, the J gene TRBJ2-1; 8 bases are shared with TRBD1. CDR1 and CDR2 from the germline V gene are SGHTA and FQGNSA. This CDR3 region has 15 residues. The V gene end was trimmed by 3 bases and the J gene end by 1 base; junction bases not matched to a gene: 2. CDR3 residues: CASSLTGDSYNEQFF. The CDR3, as DNA: TGTGCCAGCAGCTTGACAGGGGATTCCTACAATGAGCAGTTCTTC.

V is TRBV7-9 and J is TRBJ1-4; TRBD1 aligns across 9 bases. CDR3 size: 16 residues. J lost 7 bases, V lost 5 bases, and 11 bases had no gene match. CDR1 is SEHNR, CDR2 FQNEAQ, per germline (reference sequence). The CDR3 region is CASSTHVRQGGEKLFF. The CDR3 bases are TGTGCCAGCAGCACTCATGTCCGACAGGGGGGTGAAAAACTGTTTTTT. Full variable domain (missing parts from reference TRBV7-9 and TRBJ1-4): DTGVSQNPRHKITKRGQNVTFRCDPISEHNRLYWYRQTLGQGPEFLTYFQNEAQLEKSRLLSDRFSAERPKGSFSTLEIQRTEQGDSAMYLCASSTHVRQGGEKLFFGSGTQLSVL.

V gene TRBV9 combines with J gene TRBJ1-3; 9 bases map to TRBD1. This CDR3 is built from 15 residues. V was clipped by 0 bases and J by 4 bases; unmatched bases: 2. Per germline, CDR1 SGDLS and CDR2 YYNGEE. This CDR3 is CASSVGGTGGNTIYF. CDR3 DNA: TGTGCCAGCAGCGTAGGGGGGACAGGGGGAAACACCATATATTTT.

The chain links TRBV5-1 to TRBJ1-1; D is unresolved. CDR1 is SGHRS and CDR2 is YFSETQ in the germline V gene. V was trimmed by 6 bases and J by 1 base, leaving 4 bases between them. This CDR3 comprises 11 residues. Here the CDR3 reads CASIGNTEAFF. The CDR3 DNA follows: TGCGCCAGCATCGGGAACACTGAAGCTTTCTTT.

In this sample, this clone turned up a few times. CDR3 DNA sequence: TGTGCCAGCCAACAGACGGTCGGGGAGCTGTTTTTT. This gives the protein CASQQTVGELFF. The chain couples TRBV7-2 to TRBJ2-2; no firm D call. CDR3 length equals 12 residues. The germline V gene has CDR1 SGHTA and CDR2 FQGNSA. V gave up 8 bases and J gave up 7 bases, with 11 bases separating them.

This rearrangement joins TRBV6-4 to TRBJ1-6; D gene unclear. Germline loops: CDR1 MRHNA, CDR2 SNTAGT. This CDR3 contains 12 residues. Trimming took off 7 bases at V and 10 bases at J, with 11 bases between the two ends. This chain's CDR3 is CASKREESPLHF. CDR3 bases: TGTGCCAGCAAACGGGAGGAATCACCCCTCCACTTT.

V is TRBV6-4 and J is TRBJ1-1, with D possibly TRBD1 on 5 matching bases. The CDR3 has 14 amino acids. With 8 bases removed from V and 4 bases from J, the gap between germline ends came to 17 bases. CDR1 and CDR2 (germline): MRHNA, SNTAGT. CDR3 nucleotides: TGTGCCAGCCGTTGGTCAGGGAAGATCACTGAAGCTTTCTTT. This sequence encodes CASRWSGKITEAFF.

This chain connects TRBV6-6 to TRBJ1-6; TRBD1 might be the D (6 bases). The CDR3 totals 14 residues. Trimming cost V 6 bases and J 4 bases, with 10 bases left between them. The germline CDR1 and CDR2 sequences are MNHNY and SVGAGI (reference sequence). CDR3: CASRQGTYNSPLHF. The CDR3, as DNA: TGTGCCAGCAGACAGGGCACTTATAATTCACCCCTCCACTTT.

This chain uses TRBV11-2 with TRBJ1-2; 10 nucleotides line up with TRBD1. Germline CDR1 SGHAT, CDR2 FQNNGV. CDR3 length: 15 amino acids. Unmatched junction bases numbered 6, after V lost 1 base and J lost 7 bases. The CDR3 is CASSLGPGTGVGYTF. In nucleotides, the CDR3 is TGTGCCAGCAGCTTAGGGCCGGGGACAGGGGTTGGCTACACCTTC.

V is TRBV4-1 and J is TRBJ1-2; D might be TRBD1 (5 bases). The V and J ends lost 3 bases and 3 bases respectively, with 11 bases between them. Germline values: CDR1 MGHRA, CDR2 YSYEKL. This CDR3 has 14 residues. The CDR3 DNA follows: TGCGCCAGCAGCCACCCGACGGGGGACTATGGCTACACCTTC. The encoded protein is CASSHPTGDYGYTF.

This clone occurred a few times. The J gene is TRBJ1-1, the V gene TRBV5-1; D perhaps matches TRBD1 (5 bases). Trimming removed 1 base from V and 6 bases from J, with 10 bases in between. Germline CDR1 reads SGHRS; CDR2 reads YFSETQ. The CDR3 is 13 amino acids. CDR3 loop: CASSLTAGAEAFF. CDR3 sequence (DNA): TGCGCCAGCAGCTTGACAGCGGGGGCTGAAGCTTTCTTT.

The chain is built from TRBV5-8 and TRBJ1-5; D is possibly TRBD1 (5 bases). The CDR3 contains 14 residues. V was pared by 4 bases and J by 4 bases, with 12 bases between. Germline V gives CDR1 SGHTS, CDR2 YDEGEE. The CDR3 nucleotides are TGTGCCAGCAGCGAAATGGGGGGAAATCAGCCCCAGCATTTT. Protein sequence: CASSEMGGNQPQHF.

V is TRBV5-6 and J is TRBJ2-1; D is undetermined. Germline CDR1 reads SGHDT; CDR2 reads YYEEEE. V lost 5 bases and J lost 4, with 10 bases in between. The CDR3 contains 13 residues. CDR3 in amino acids: CASSSDFYNEQFF. In DNA, the CDR3 is TGTGCCAGCAGTTCAGACTTTTACAATGAGCAGTTCTTC.

This chain links TRBV2 with TRBJ2-7; a possible D gene is TRBD2 (7 bases). The germline V and J ends were trimmed by 7 bases and 1 base, with 17 bases remaining between them. The length of the CDR3 is 15 residues. Germline loops: CDR1 SNHLY, CDR2 FYNNEI. CDR3 sequence (DNA): TGTGCCAGCACCCTACGGGGGGCGGGATCCTACGAGCAGTACTTC. Translating gives CASTLRGAGSYEQYF. The entire variable domain, with the rest obtained from reference TRBV2 and TRBJ2-7, is as follows: EPEVTQTPSHQVTQMGQEVILRCVPISNHLYFYWYRQILGQKVEFLVSFYNNEISEKSEIFDDQFSVERPDGSNFTLKIRSTKLEDSAMYFCASTLRGAGSYEQYFGPGTRLTVT.

The rearrangement uses TRBV5-1 and TRBJ1-1; 9 nucleotides line up with TRBD1. The V gene end was trimmed by 0 bases and the J gene end by 3 bases; junction bases not matched to a gene: 12. Germline loops: CDR1 SGHRS, CDR2 YFSETQ. This CDR3 contains 18 residues. Here the CDR3 DNA reads TGCGCCAGCAGCTTGGTCTTTACGGGACAGGGCTCCTACACTGAAGCTTTCTTT. Its translation: CASSLVFTGQGSYTEAFF.

This chain joins TRBV20-1 and TRBJ2-7; the D is unclear. Germline loops: CDR1 DFQATT, CDR2 SNEGSKA (reference sequence). This CDR3 contains 10 residues. Trimming removed 6 bases from V and 6 bases from J, with 9 bases in between. Here the CDR3 DNA reads TGCAGTGCCGCCCTGGCCGAGCAGTACTTC. This translates into CSAALAEQYF.

The rearrangement links TRBV28 to TRBJ1-1; tentative D call: TRBD1 (6 bases). Trimming removed 6 bases from V and 0 bases from J, with 14 bases in between. The CDR3 is made up of 15 amino acids. Germline loops: CDR1 MDHEN, CDR2 SYDVKM. In DNA, the CDR3 is TGTGCCAGCAGGACCCCTACAGGGATGAACACTGAAGCTTTCTTT. Translating gives CASRTPTGMNTEAFF.

The J gene is TRBJ1-2, the V gene TRBV20-1; D is possibly TRBD1 (6 bases). Germline assignment: CDR1 DFQATT and CDR2 SNEGSKA (reference sequence). Trimming left V 3 bases short and J 3 bases short, with 14 bases between. CDR3 size: 14 residues. CDR3 bases: TGCAGTGCTAGTTCAGTTGGGGGCGACTATGGCTACACCTTC. Translation gives CSASSVGGDYGYTF.

J is TRBJ1-2 and V is TRBV14; 7 positions agree with TRBD1. This CDR3 contains 14 residues. Germline-derived CDR1 and CDR2 are SGHDN and FVKESK. V lost 3 bases, J lost 2 bases, and 3 bases stayed unmatched. CDR3 DNA: TGTGCCAGCAGCCAGGACAGGAGAAACTATGGCTACACCTTC. Amino acid sequence: CASSQDRRNYGYTF.

Worth noting for this clone: Other DNA sequences in this sample translate to the same CDR3. The rearrangement uses TRBV5-1 and TRBJ1-1; no reliable D call. This CDR3 comprises 13 residues. Trimming took off 0 bases at V and 0 bases at J, with 3 bases between the two ends. The germline V gene has CDR1 SGHRS and CDR2 YFSETQ. The CDR3 here is CASSLAVNTEAFF. DNA for the CDR3: TGCGCCAGCAGCTTGGCAGTGAACACTGAAGCTTTCTTT.

J is TRBJ1-2 and V is TRBV7-6; 9 nucleotides match TRBD1. This CDR3 is 15 amino acids long. The V gene's germline CDR1 is SGHVS and CDR2 FNYEAQ. Trimming removed 4 bases from V and 5 bases from J; junction bases left unmatched: 8. In DNA form, the CDR3 reads TGTGCCAGCAGCTCTTCCGGGACAGGGCGGTATGGCTACACCTTC. Encoded protein: CASSSSGTGRYGYTF.

V and J are TRBV9 and TRBJ1-5, with D possibly TRBD1 on 5 matching bases. The CDR3 spans 15 residues. In germline, CDR1 is SGDLS, CDR2 YYNGEE. The germline V and J ends were trimmed by 1 base and 4 bases, with 12 bases remaining between them. The CDR3 reads CASSVIGEANQPQHF. In DNA form, the CDR3 reads TGTGCCAGCAGCGTAATAGGGGAAGCAAATCAGCCCCAGCATTTT.

J is TRBJ2-6 and V is TRBV27; D may be TRBD2 (5 bases). CDR1 is MNHEY, CDR2 SMNVEV, per germline (reference sequence). The CDR3 has 15 amino acids. Trimming cost V 6 bases and J 1 base, with 10 bases left between them. CDR3 coding DNA: TGTGCCAGCAGCCTGAGGGAATCTGGGGCCAACGTCCTGACTTTC. Amino acid sequence: CASSLRESGANVLTF.

The rearrangement joins TRBV30 to TRBJ1-1, with 8 positions matching TRBD1. Per germline, CDR1 GTSNPN and CDR2 SVGIG (reference sequence). This CDR3 spans 11 amino acids. J was trimmed by 11 bases and V by 4 bases; bases with no gene match: 6. CDR3 region: CAWNRGQAAFF. In nucleotides, the CDR3 is TGTGCCTGGAACCGGGGACAGGCTGCTTTCTTT.

J is TRBJ1-2 and V is TRBV5-8, with 7 bases lining up with TRBD1. The junction had 10 bases not matched to a gene; V was cut back by 6 bases and J by 2 bases. The CDR3 runs to 15 residues. CDR1 is SGHTS, CDR2 YDEGEE, per germline. CDR3 region: CASTLIGQENYGYTF. CDR3 DNA: TGTGCCAGCACCCTTATAGGACAGGAGAACTATGGCTACACCTTC. Full variable domain (rest looked up from reference TRBV5-8 and TRBJ1-2): EAGVTQSPTHLIKTRGQQATLRCSPISGHTSVYWYQQALGLGLQFLLWYDEGEERNRGNFPPRFSGRQFPNYSSELNVNALELEDSALYLCASTLIGQENYGYTFGSGTRLTVV.

The chain couples TRBV3-1 (or the pseudogene TRBV3-2) to TRBJ2-1, with 8 bases fitting TRBD2. Germline V gene lookup returns CDR1 LGHDT and CDR2 YNNKEL (reference sequence). This CDR3 region has 19 residues. Trimming cost V 1 base and J 3 bases; bases outside gene matches: 14. The CDR3 loop is CASSQGAQRGISGYNEQFF. The DNA of the CDR3 is TGTGCCAGCAGCCAAGGGGCCCAGCGGGGGATTTCGGGCTACAATGAGCAGTTCTTC.

The chain recombines TRBV19 with TRBJ1-4; D possibly corresponds to TRBD1 (5 bases). Deletions cut 10 bases from V and 10 bases from J, with 22 bases between. This CDR3 spans 14 amino acids. The germline V gene encodes CDR1 LNHDA and CDR2 SQIVND (reference sequence). In DNA form, the CDR3 reads TGTGCCACCGGGGGAGCCACAAGGATCGGAAAACTGTTTTTT. This encodes CATGGATRIGKLFF.

The chain joins TRBV18 to TRBJ1-2, with D unclear. The CDR3 is made up of 14 amino acids. V was cut by 6 bases and J by 0 bases, with 11 bases left in between. Looked up from germline, CDR1 is KGHSH and CDR2 is LQKENI. The CDR3 coding sequence is TGTGCCAGCTCGCCCCAGACTGCTAACTATGGCTACACCTTC. Translating gives CASSPQTANYGYTF.